This T cell receptor (beta chain) is from a study of glioma-infiltrating T cells listed by TCRdb under 2016. With regard to the full study: Glioma tissue, non-neoplastic brain tissue and matched peripheral blood mononuclear cells were used as sources from which TCR alpha- and beta-chain repertoires were sequenced. Three low-grade glioma patients, fewer than 10 primary glioblastoma patients, and three non-glioma patients who contributed non-neoplastic brain tissue made up the paired cohort. To measure how far tissue and blood T-cell populations diverged, each tissue-infiltrating repertoire was compared against the peripheral blood repertoire of the same patient. Points the paper makes about the study in general: VJ-independent divergence between tissue and blood was lower than expected in non-neoplastic patients but higher than expected in all gliomas, particularly low-grade gliomas. Very few CDR3 sequences were shared between tissue and blood, attributed to high CDR3 diversity and limited sampling. Group comparisons rested on small numbers: three non-neoplastic, three low-grade glioma and 7 or 8 glioblastoma patients.

TCR alpha and beta CDR3 regions were amplified with the iRepertoire nested amplicon-rescue multiplex PCR (arm-PCR) platform from RNA. The input for one-step reverse transcription and amplification was roughly 90-450 ng of either tissue mRNA or PBMC total RNA. Following bead purification, Illumina adapters were added by a secondary multiplex PCR, and the libraries were gel-purified between 200 and 400 bp. The libraries contained internal 6-nucleotide barcodes that were used for demultiplexing. Sequencing of libraries was performed on an Illumina MiSeq with 2x220 or 2x250 nucleotide paired-end reads. As for how the authors treated the data: Paired reads were merged with FLASH 1.2.11 and aligned to the GRCh37 human genome with BWA-MEM before extracting TRA and TRB reads. An IMGT-derived reference of cassette sequences and CDR3 motifs, with pseudogenes included, was used for V and J assignment. Three-frame translation of reads was performed, and productive CDR3s were defined as those with a C...FGXG motif and no stop codons. Clonotypes were defined as unique combinations of V-J cassette pair and CDR3 amino acid sequence. Reads were filtered by Hamming distance, thresholded by each sample's sequence error rate in mapped regions. Through fastp at Q25 and MiXCR, TCRdb rebuilt clones from the public reads, retaining in-frame beta chains. Rows are combined by CDR3 protein, so each entry shows the most common genes and DNA. These V and J calls rely on TCRdb rather than the paper's analysis. A total of over 100,000 distinct CDR3 sequences appear in this sample, about 25% of them only once. The top ten clonotypes cover about a third of the sample.

The junction carries 11 bases between V and J, which are trimmed by 4 bases and 10 bases respectively. Per the germline V gene, SGHDN is the CDR1 and FVKESK is the CDR2. The CDR3 spans 12 residues, from the cysteine through the phenylalanine. The kept DNA is CDR3 alone, 36 bases in frame from the first base. On this clonotype itself: Its antigen is currently not known. Base qualities are not provided; no much larger clone lies one nucleotide away.

The TCR comes from a human donor with low-grade glioma or glioblastoma, undergoing nonglioma brain surgery, or in good health (not recorded which). The chain links TRBV14 with TRBJ2-1; possibly the D gene is TRBD2, per 5 matching bases. The specimen was glioma tissue, nonneoplastic brain tissue, or PBMCs (not recorded which). CDR3 protein: CASSPFPGEQFF. The DNA sequence follows: TGTGCCAGCAGCCCCTTCCCGGGAGAGCAGTTCTTC.